The rows below give T cell receptor beta chains drawn from one sample of a study of early T cells in non-severe SARS-CoV-2 infection. TCRdb recomputed calls from the 5' RACE reads with MiXCR, one row per CDR3 protein. The table lists about 49,000 distinct CDR3 sequences, about 11% of them singletons, with roughly a tenth in the top ten. Sequencing was done on a sample of whole blood. These receptors originate from an adult who was a healthcare worker with PCR-confirmed SARS-CoV-2 infection or an uninfected control (not recorded which). Each CDR3 is given with its conserved first and last residue. Fields, in order: J gene, clone size, CDR3 length, V gene, CDR3 protein. For some rows the clone size is stated as once, few or many, or as a class when expanded; others skip it.

TRBJ2-1 many 14 TRBV19 CASSISPDPNEQFF
TRBJ1-5 few 12 TRBV20-1 CSARDSNQPQHF
TRBJ1-1 - 15 TRBV7-6 CASSSAGQGVTEAFF
TRBJ2-2 - 15 TRBV11-2 CASSLRLAITGELFF
TRBJ2-1 - 15 TRBV11-3 CASSLVLAGEEEQFF
TRBJ2-1 many 15 TRBV24-1 CATSEDSFSYNEQFF
TRBJ2-2 - 14 TRBV6-1 CASTPKTVPGELFF
TRBJ1-6 many 15 TRBV18 CASSPGGSYNSPLHF
TRBJ2-2 - 15 TRBV7-2 CASSLAWVNTGELFF
TRBJ2-5 - 15 TRBV24-1 CATSDQRGGQETQYF
TRBJ2-3 many 15 TRBV11-2 CASSRGQAFTDTQYF
TRBJ2-2 few 17 TRBV2 CASSEGGGRPLTGELFF
TRBJ2-7 - 15 TRBV3-1 CASSQDQGTTYEQYF
TRBJ2-7 - 14 TRBV9 CASSVVAGAYEQYF
TRBJ1-5 - 14 TRBV12-3/TRBV12-4 CASSPQNGNQPQHF
TRBJ1-4 few 17 TRBV28 CANSLQITGGLREKLFF
TRBJ2-7 many 15 TRBV7-9 CASSPPGTSGREQYF